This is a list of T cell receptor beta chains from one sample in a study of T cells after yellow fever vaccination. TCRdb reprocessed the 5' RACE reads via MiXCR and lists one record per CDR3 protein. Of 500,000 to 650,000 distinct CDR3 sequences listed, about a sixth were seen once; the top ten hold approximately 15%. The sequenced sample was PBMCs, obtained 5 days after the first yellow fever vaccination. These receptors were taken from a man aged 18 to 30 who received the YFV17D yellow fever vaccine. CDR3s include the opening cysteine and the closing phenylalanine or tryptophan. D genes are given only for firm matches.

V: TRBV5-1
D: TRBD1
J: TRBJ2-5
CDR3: CASRQAGGAETQYF

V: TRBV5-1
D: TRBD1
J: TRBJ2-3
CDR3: CASSLTGTGWADTQYF

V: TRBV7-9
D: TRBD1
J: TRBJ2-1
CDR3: CASSYPTTGRGEQFF

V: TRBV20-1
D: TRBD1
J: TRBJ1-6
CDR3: CSAQTGTSPLHF

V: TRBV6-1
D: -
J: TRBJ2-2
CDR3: CASNSASANTGELFF

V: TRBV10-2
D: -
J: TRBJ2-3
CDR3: CASSRTNPTDTQYF

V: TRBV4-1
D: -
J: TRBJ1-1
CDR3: CASSQVGGRAEAFF

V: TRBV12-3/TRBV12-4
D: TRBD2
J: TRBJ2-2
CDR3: CASSLRLAGGELFF

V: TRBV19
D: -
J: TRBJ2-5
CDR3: CARQKGQETQYF

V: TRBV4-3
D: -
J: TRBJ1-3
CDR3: CASSQDHQGNTIYF

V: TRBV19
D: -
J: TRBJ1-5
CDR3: CASSIRGDSNQPQHF

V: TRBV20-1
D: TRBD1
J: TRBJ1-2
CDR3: CTAGGLTNYGYTF

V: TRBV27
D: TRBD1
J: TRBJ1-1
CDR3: CASKFPGQDKAFF

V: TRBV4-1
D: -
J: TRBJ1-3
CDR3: CASSHHPGTSFGSGNTIYF